The 10 T cell receptor beta chains listed next were all sequenced from one sample in a study of CD8 T cells in ankylosing spondylitis. TCRdb independently ran MiXCR on the 5' RACE reads; one entry per CDR3 protein. The data show around 35,000 distinct CDR3 sequences, roughly 11% seen once. Sequenced: synovial fluid, either unsorted or a sorted T cell fraction (not recorded which). These receptors originate from a male donor with ankylosing spondylitis.

The CDR3 sequence is CAISELAGITYEQYF. CDR3 bases: TGTGCCATCAGTGAGCTAGCGGGGATTACCTACGAGCAGTACTTC. This chain joins TRBV10-3 and TRBJ2-7; the match to TRBD2 covers 9 bases. With 2 bases clipped from V and 2 bases from J, the junction kept 4 bases outside the gene matches. The CDR3 sequence is 15 residues long. Germline CDR1 is ENHRY and CDR2 is SYGVKD.

The chain links TRBV7-2 to TRBJ2-7, with D hard to call. Germline V gives CDR1 SGHTA, CDR2 FQGNSA. This CDR3 has 13 amino acids. V dropped 1 base and J dropped 9 bases, with 13 bases sitting between them. CDR3 residues: CASSLVGRKGQYF. In DNA form, the CDR3 reads TGTGCCAGCAGCTTAGTTGGACGGAAAGGGCAGTACTTC.

This clonotype was observed many times. The chain couples TRBV5-1 to TRBJ2-4; TRBD2 is a possible D gene (6 bases). This CDR3 is built from 17 residues. Germline values: CDR1 SGHRS, CDR2 YFSETQ. V was clipped by 0 bases and J by 0 bases, with 13 bases between them. The CDR3 protein is CASSLALGLRAKNIQYF. The CDR3 bases are TGCGCCAGCAGCTTGGCATTGGGACTGAGAGCCAAAAACATTCAGTACTTC.

This clonotype has ten or more counts. The chain is built from TRBV7-9 and TRBJ1-2; 7 bases align to TRBD1. Trimming cost V 4 bases and J 4 bases; bases outside gene matches: 6. Germline V gene sequence: CDR1 SEHNR, CDR2 FQNEAQ (reference sequence). The CDR3 spans 14 residues. Here the CDR3 DNA reads TGTGCCAGCAGCTCAGGACAGGAAAGCTATGGCTACACCTTC. Amino acids: CASSSGQESYGYTF.

This clonotype occurred a few times. The CDR3 DNA reads TGTGCCAGCAGCTTAATAGGGTCTAGCGGCGAGACCCAGTACTTC. Protein product: CASSLIGSSGETQYF. V is TRBV7-3 and J is TRBJ2-5; TRBD2 matches at 7 bases. V lost 1 base, J lost 5 bases, and 7 bases stayed unmatched. The CDR3 is 15 amino acids. The germline V gene encodes CDR1 SGHTA and CDR2 FQGTGA.

This clonotype appeared a few times. J is TRBJ2-1 and V is TRBV20-1; the match to TRBD2 covers 13 bases. Trimming removed 6 bases from V and 8 bases from J; junction bases left unmatched: 7. Germline CDR1 and CDR2: DFQATT and SNEGSKA (reference sequence). CDR3 length: 14 amino acids. The CDR3 sequence: CSAETSGRPYEQFF. CDR3 DNA: TGCAGTGCGGAGACTAGCGGGAGGCCCTATGAGCAGTTCTTC.

This clonotype was seen repeatedly, ten times or more. The chain carries TRBV2 and TRBJ2-1; 16 nucleotides align to TRBD2. V trimming: 6 bases; J trimming: 8 bases; junction bases outside the gene matches: 7. The CDR3 loop spans 16 amino acids. Germline CDR1 and CDR2: SNHLY and FYNNEI. CDR3 DNA sequence: TGTGCCAGCAGCTTGGGACTAGCGGGAGGGAATCATGAGCAGTTCTTC. Its translation is CASSLGLAGGNHEQFF.

This clonotype has at least ten counts. The chain links TRBV24-1 to TRBJ2-5; TRBD1 matches 8 bases. This CDR3 has 16 amino acids. Germline trimming cut 0 bases from V and 5 bases from J; bases unmatched to any gene: 7. The germline V gene encodes CDR1 KGHDR and CDR2 SFDVKD. Written as DNA, the CDR3 is TGTGCCACCAGTGATTTGCCGTCAGGGGGCTGGGAGACCCAGTACTTC. Translated, it gives CATSDLPSGGWETQYF.

This clonotype was recorded many times. This chain uses TRBV11-3 with TRBJ2-7; D gene uncertain. Germline V gene data show CDR1 as SGHNT and CDR2 as YENEEA. The CDR3 contains 11 residues. Trimming took off 4 bases at V and 5 bases at J, with 6 bases between the two ends. CDR3 sequence: CASSSKDEQYF. In DNA, the CDR3 is TGTGCCAGCAGCTCTAAGGACGAGCAGTACTTC.

This clonotype was detected ten times or more. DNA for the CDR3: TGCGCCAGCAGCCAAGTCTGGCAGGGCTACGAGCAGTACTTC. Amino acids: CASSQVWQGYEQYF. The chain has TRBV4-1 and TRBJ2-7; D is possibly TRBD1 (5 bases). There are 14 residues in the CDR3. Germline CDR1 and CDR2: MGHRA and YSYEKL. V was pared by 1 base and J by 3 bases, with 10 bases between.